Sequencing of this TCR beta chain was carried out in a study of blood T cell repertoires in COVID-19. Study overall: Italy, Spain and the United States were the sources of the convalescent and acute COVID-19 samples.

As for this clone: The same CDR3 arises from other DNA sequences in this sample as well.

Profiled with immunoSEQ multiplex PCR; TCRdb holds only in-frame clones, not every one. The table lists around 200,000 clones, approximately 87% of them singletons. The V gene's germline CDR1 is MNHEY and CDR2 SVGAGI. V lost 3 bases and J 5 bases, leaving 7 bases between the germline ends. CDR3 length equals 13 residues. The rearrangement links TRBV6-5 to TRBJ2-2; D remains unclear. The sequence was collected from a woman between 45 and 65 years old with acute or convalescent COVID-19. The material sequenced was peripheral blood. In DNA, the CDR3 is TGTGCCAGCAGTTATACGAGAACCGGGGAGCTGTTTTTT. As protein: CASSYTRTGELFF.